This T cell receptor beta chain was captured in a study of T cells in Graves' hyperthyroidism and ophthalmopathy. Using RNA transcripts as the source, TCR beta CDR3 regions were amplified. A set of HTBI primers served as the primers for a first-round RT-PCR of the TCR CDR3. One entry per CDR3 protein, called by TCRdb with MiXCR from the multiplex PCR reads. The sample consists of 380,000 or so distinct CDR3 sequences, approximately 19% of them appearing once. This clonotype was seen many times. Trimming left V 6 bases short and J 6 bases short, with 15 bases between. The CDR3 covers 14 residues. CDR1 is MNHNS, CDR2 SASEGT, per germline. Uncontrolled infection, other autoimmune disease, pregnancy and lactation each barred patients from inclusion.

Sequencing was carried out using blood. V is TRBV6-1 and J is TRBJ1-5; D is possibly TRBD1 (6 bases). The receptor's source is a woman between 18 and 29 years old with Graves' hyperthyroidism. The DNA of the CDR3 is TGTGCCAGCAGCAAAGGGGACAAACCTCAGCCCCAGCATTTT. Translated, it gives CASSKGDKPQPQHF.